A few counts support the clone carrying this TCR beta chain. The antigen is not known. These data come from a study of T-cell memory formation after mild COVID-19. The study's findings and limits: Researchers report contracting CD4+ clones mostly in CM and EM, with CD8+ clones in EMRA. That cross-reactive memory joined was suggested by some responding clones appearing in pre-infection memory. A second wave expanding day 15 to 37 was CD4+-biased; contracting clones were balanced.

Germline V gene data show CDR1 as LNHDA and CDR2 as SQIVND (reference sequence). The CDR3 is 14 residues long. With 7 bases removed from V and 0 bases from J, the gap between germline ends came to 10 bases. UMIs and sample barcodes were carried by the TCR alpha and TCR beta cDNA libraries that 5'RACE produced using constant-segment primers. TCRdb independently ran MiXCR on the 5' RACE reads; one entry per CDR3 protein. Of approximately 340,000 distinct CDR3 sequences listed, more than 15% were seen once; the top ten hold 20% to 25%. This chain connects TRBV19 to TRBJ1-5; D is unclear. This receptor was obtained from a young man who had mild COVID-19 (a few samples of this study predate the infection). Cell type and time point are not known. What was sequenced was PBMCs or a T cell subset sorted from them (not recorded which). The CDR3 DNA reads TGTGCCAGTAATGGAGGATATAGCAATCAGCCCCAGCATTTT. It yields the protein CASNGGYSNQPQHF.